The clone carrying this TCR beta chain was found once. Antigen unknown. These data come from a study of radiotherapy plus CTLA-4 blockade in lung cancer. Looking at the study overall: Of the patients, about 17% showed objective responses and about 30% attained disease control.

Produced via immunoSEQ multiplex PCR; TCRdb's table is partial and in-frame only. The sample lists 45,000 to 55,000 clones; 86% were seen once. Focal radiation plus CTLA-4 blockade with ipilimumab was administered to patients who had chemo-refractory metastatic non-small-cell lung cancer. After removal of 5 bases from V and 10 bases from J, the junction contained 17 bases not matched to a gene. The length of the CDR3 is 17 residues. Germline values: CDR1 PRHDT, CDR2 FYEKMQ (reference sequence). Findings and limits, study-wide: There was expansion of tumor-derived TCR clones in blood after radiotherapy plus ipilimumab. Reported findings show early blood T cell clone dynamics, with interferon-beta, best predicted response.

The rearrangement uses TRBV13 and TRBJ2-1; TRBD2 agrees at 10 bases. This receptor was identified in a human donor with non-small cell lung cancer that progressed on radiotherapy plus ipilimumab. Some clones in this sample may be carry-over from other donors' samples. Here the sequenced sample was peripheral blood, taken from a patient treated with radiotherapy plus ipilimumab. CDR3 DNA sequence: TGTGCCAGCAGCCTACGATTAGACCTAGCGGGGGTCGGAGAGCAGTTCTTC. Translated: CASSLRLDLAGVGEQFF.